The clone carrying this T cell receptor beta chain has just one count. The data were produced by immunoSEQ multiplex PCR, yet TCRdb's version contains in-frame clones alone and is incomplete. Of around 250,000 clones in the sample, more than 85% were seen once. Germline V gene sequence: CDR1 SGDLS, CDR2 YYNGEE. This CDR3 has 14 amino acids. The V and J ends lost 0 bases and 6 bases respectively, with 10 bases between them. This specimen comes from a study of blood T cell repertoires in COVID-19. Overall study context: Sample material is recorded as cDNA or gDNA derived from T cells, B-cell-depleted T cells, or PBMCs.

This clonotype originated in a man in his forties who had been exposed to COVID-19. V is TRBV9 and J is TRBJ1-5; D gene uncertain. Sequencing used PBMCs or T cells enriched from blood (not recorded which). CDR3 in DNA: TGTGCCAGCAGCGTAGGAGGGTCCCCTCAGCCCCAGCATTTT. Amino acid sequence: CASSVGGSPQPQHF.